The entry below describes one T cell receptor beta chain. Donors were healthy HIV-negative adults without recent acute infections or vaccinations. CD4+ cell separation produced CD45RA+ naive and CD45RA-negative memory subsets. Here immunoSEQ multiplex PCR was the method, and the copy in TCRdb shows in-frame clones only, minus some. The sample has some 1.5 million clones; approximately 98% are singletons. Germline CDR1 and CDR2: SGHVS and FNYEAQ. The CDR3 contains 13 residues. Trimming shortened V by 1 base and J by 3 bases, and 4 bases separated the two germline ends. The data stem from a study of shared clonotypes between healthy human individuals.

Material: naive CD4+ T cells sorted from blood. As to subset: CD45RA+ positively selected. The receptor comes from a man younger than 45 in good health. This sequence joins TRBV7-6 and TRBJ1-5; D is undetermined. The CDR3 here is CASSLEANQPQHF. The CDR3 region has the DNA TGTGCCAGCAGCTTAGAGGCCAATCAGCCCCAGCATTTT.